This entry lists 23 T cell receptor beta chains sequenced from one sample in a study of blood T cell repertoires in COVID-19. Assay: immunoSEQ multiplex PCR; the TCRdb copy retains only in-frame clones and omits some. This repertoire shows around 100,000 clones, 69% found once; its top ten account for approximately 6.3%. Sequences were obtained from peripheral blood. The receptors shown here come from a man of 80 years or more with acute or convalescent COVID-19.

This clone was observed a handful of times. The chain uses TRBV28 and TRBJ1-5; possibly TRBD1 for D (5 bases). V was shortened by 3 bases and J by 6 bases, with 12 bases between the two germline ends. CDR1 is MDHEN and CDR2 is SYDVKM in the germline V gene. The CDR3 contains 14 residues. The CDR3 is CASSLAGATQPQHF. DNA for the CDR3: TGTGCCAGCAGTTTGGCTGGGGCCACTCAGCCCCAGCATTTT.

The chain recombines TRBV29-1 with TRBJ2-7; D perhaps matches TRBD2 (6 bases). Looked up from germline, CDR1 is SQVTM and CDR2 is ANQGSEA. Deletions cut 4 bases from V and 2 bases from J, with 12 bases between. This CDR3 region has 13 residues. CDR3 DNA sequence: TGCAGCGTTGGAACTAGCTCGGCCTACGAGCAGTACTTC. Its translation is CSVGTSSAYEQYF.

The rearrangement links TRBV6-5 to TRBJ2-7, with D maybe TRBD2 (5 bases). The V end was cut by 2 bases, the J end by 2 bases, with 13 bases between. CDR1 and CDR2 from the germline V gene are MNHEY and SVGAGI. The CDR3 is made up of 15 amino acids. The CDR3, as DNA: TGTGCCAGCAGTTACGCCTTTAGCGCGGCCTACGAGCAGTACTTC. This codes for CASSYAFSAAYEQYF.

This clone turned up a few times. In the same sample, other DNA sequences code for this CDR3. The chain uses TRBV6-2 or TRBV6-3 and TRBJ2-7; weak D call: TRBD2 (5 bases). CDR1 and CDR2 from the germline V gene are MNHEY and SVGEGT. The CDR3 is made up of 13 amino acids. Between the trimmed V and J ends, which lost 5 bases and 3 bases, there was a span of 11 bases. The CDR3 spells CASSDGNFYEQYF. The CDR3 coding sequence is TGTGCCAGCAGTGACGGGAATTTCTACGAGCAGTACTTC.

The chain is built from TRBV4-3 and TRBJ2-1; 9 bases fit TRBD2. Per the germline V gene, CDR1 is LGHNA and CDR2 is YSLEER. With 4 bases clipped from V and 2 bases from J, the junction kept 6 bases outside the gene matches. This CDR3 comprises 16 residues. The CDR3 nucleotides are TGCGCCAGCAGCCCTCATGGCGGGAGGGCCTACAATGAGCAGTTCTTC. It specifies CASSPHGGRAYNEQFF.

This clone has just a few counts. This chain uses TRBV19 with TRBJ1-5; D gene uncertain. V was shortened by 8 bases and J by 2 bases, with 10 bases between the two germline ends. This CDR3 spans 13 amino acids. Germline CDR1 is LNHDA and CDR2 is SQIVND (reference sequence). CDR3 coding DNA: TGTGCCAGTTCTCAGATCGGCAATCAGCCCCAGCATTTT. Amino acids: CASSQIGNQPQHF.

J is TRBJ2-7 and V is TRBV6-6, with TRBD2 identical over 10 bases. Germline values: CDR1 MNHNY, CDR2 SVGAGI (reference sequence). The CDR3 is 15 residues long. V was pared by 2 bases and J by 7 bases, with 8 bases of the junction left unmatched. The CDR3 sequence is CASSYVASGSLEQYF. The CDR3 DNA reads as TGTGCCAGCAGTTACGTGGCTAGCGGGAGTTTGGAGCAGTACTTC.

This clone was recorded a few times. The chain couples TRBV10-3 to TRBJ2-1, with TRBD1 identical over 8 bases. This CDR3 comprises 16 residues. Germline trimming cut 6 bases from V and 0 bases from J; bases unmatched to any gene: 7. The germline V gene encodes CDR1 ENHRY and CDR2 SYGVKD. This chain's CDR3 is CAIRPATGVSYNEQFF. CDR3 in DNA: TGTGCCATCAGGCCCGCGACAGGGGTCTCCTACAATGAGCAGTTCTTC.

The chain carries TRBV10-2 and TRBJ2-2; perhaps TRBD1 as D (5 bases). Trimming left V 2 bases short and J 6 bases short, with 10 bases between. In germline, CDR1 is WSHSY, CDR2 SAAADI. CDR3 length: 14 amino acids. Written as DNA, the CDR3 is TGCGCCAGCAGTGAGCCACAGGTCCCCGGGGAGCTGTTTTTT. It encodes CASSEPQVPGELFF.

This chain uses TRBV28 with TRBJ1-3, with 9 bases matching TRBD1. Trimming cost V 10 bases and J 9 bases; bases outside gene matches: 10. The V gene's germline CDR1 is MDHEN and CDR2 SYDVKM. The CDR3 is 13 amino acids. This CDR3 reads CATRQGVLGTIYF. The CDR3 DNA follows: TGTGCCACCCGACAGGGGGTCCTCGGCACCATATATTTT.

This clone was counted between two and nine times. J is TRBJ2-7 and V is TRBV18; 10 bases match TRBD2. With V trimmed by 6 bases and J by 1 base, 12 bases remained unmatched. The CDR3 is 17 residues long. Germline V lookup: CDR1 KGHSH, CDR2 LQKENI. The CDR3 region has the DNA TGTGCCAGCTCCCTCACCCCTAGCGGGAGTTGGTCCTACGAGCAGTACTTC. The encoded protein is CASSLTPSGSWSYEQYF.

V usage is TRBV11-2 and J usage is TRBJ1-1; the D is unclear. The ends were cut back, 2 bases at V and 0 bases at J, with 4 bases in the middle. Germline CDR1 is SGHAT and CDR2 is FQNNGV. CDR3 length: 13 amino acids. CDR3 sequence reads: CASSLILNTEAFF. The CDR3 bases are TGTGCCAGCAGCTTAATATTGAACACTGAAGCTTTCTTT.

The chain couples TRBV7-9 to TRBJ2-3, with a possible D match to TRBD1 (6 bases). Germline V CDR1 and CDR2: SEHNR, FQNEAQ (reference sequence). Trimming shortened V by 8 bases and J by 2 bases, and 17 bases separated the two germline ends. The CDR3 loop spans 15 amino acids. DNA of the CDR3: TGTGCCAGCGGAAGTGGACAGAGAGTCACAGATACGCAGTATTTT. Translated: CASGSGQRVTDTQYF.

The V call is TRBV9, the J call TRBJ2-3, with TRBD2 matching over 8 bases. Germline values: CDR1 SGDLS, CDR2 YYNGEE. This CDR3 comprises 15 residues. The trim removed 0 bases at V and 3 bases at J, leaving 3 bases unmatched. CDR3 sequence: CASSVGGLDTDTQYF. The DNA for the CDR3 is TGTGCCAGCAGCGTAGGGGGACTAGATACAGATACGCAGTATTTT.

This clone was counted only a few times. This chain joins TRBV20-1 and TRBJ2-7, with no clear D. The V end lost 2 bases, the J end lost 3 bases, and 5 bases lay between the germline ends. CDR1 and CDR2 (germline): DFQATT, SNEGSKA (reference sequence). The CDR3 is 11 amino acids. CDR3 coding DNA: TGCAGTGCTAGACCCCTCTACGAGCAGTACTTC. Residues: CSARPLYEQYF.

The CDR3, as DNA: TGTGCCAGTAGTCCCGACAGGGCGGGTAAGACCCAGTACTTC. Translation: CASSPDRAGKTQYF. The chain links TRBV19 to TRBJ2-5; 7 bases are shared with TRBD1. The CDR3 extends over 14 amino acids. The V segment lost 5 bases and the J segment 6 bases; nucleotides outside the gene matches: 9. Germline values: CDR1 LNHDA, CDR2 SQIVND (reference sequence).

The chain employs TRBV10-3 and TRBJ1-2; TRBD1 is a possible D gene (5 bases). CDR1 ENHRY and CDR2 SYGVKD come from the germline V gene. CDR3 length: 13 residues. Trimming shortened V by 9 bases and J by 3 bases, and 14 bases separated the two germline ends. Written as DNA, the CDR3 is TGTGCCATGAGTACGGGGGGGGACTATGGCTACACCTTC. Its translation is CAMSTGGDYGYTF.

This chain uses TRBV7-9 with TRBJ1-6; D remains unclear. V was trimmed by 5 bases and J by 8 bases, leaving 10 bases between them. The germline V gene has CDR1 SEHNR and CDR2 FQNEAQ (reference sequence). The CDR3 totals 13 residues. The DNA for the CDR3 is TGTGCCAGCAGCACAACGGCGGATTCACCCCTCCACTTT. Its protein product is CASSTTADSPLHF.

The count of this clone is one. The gene calls are TRBV2 and TRBJ2-1; 9 bases line up with TRBD2. This CDR3 region has 14 residues. Germline trimming cut 4 bases from V and 10 bases from J; bases unmatched to any gene: 8. Germline V lookup: CDR1 SNHLY, CDR2 FYNNEI. The CDR3 protein is CASSASGMGGEQFF. CDR3 nucleotide sequence: TGTGCCAGCAGTGCTAGCGGGATGGGTGGGGAGCAGTTCTTC.

The chain employs TRBV9 and TRBJ2-1; 7 bases agree with TRBD2. V lost 0 bases and J lost 0; bases outside the gene matches: 3. Germline values: CDR1 SGDLS, CDR2 YYNGEE. The CDR3 has 16 amino acids. The DNA for the CDR3 is TGTGCCAGCAGCGTAGAAGGCGGGAGCTCCTACAATGAGCAGTTCTTC. It codes for CASSVEGGSSYNEQFF.

The genes are TRBV6-5 and TRBJ1-4, with a tentative D call TRBD1 (5 bases). The germline V and J ends were trimmed by 6 bases and 7 bases, with 15 bases remaining between them. Germline values: CDR1 MNHEY, CDR2 SVGAGI. This CDR3 contains 14 residues. CDR3 nucleotide sequence: TGTGCCAGCAGCTACGGGGGGTCGGGTGAAAAACTGTTTTTT. It specifies CASSYGGSGEKLFF.

This clone was picked up a small number of times. The chain links TRBV6-1 to TRBJ1-6; D gene ambiguous. The CDR3 runs 12 residues. Germline V lookup: CDR1 MNHNS, CDR2 SASEGT. Trimming removed 3 bases at V and 15 bases at J, with 12 bases between. The CDR3 sequence: CASSDGRVSLHF. CDR3 bases: TGTGCCAGCAGTGATGGGAGGGTAAGCCTCCACTTT.

This clone was seen more than once but under ten times. The CDR3 spells CASSLEAGQETQYF. In DNA, the CDR3 is TGTGCCAGCAGCTTGGAGGCGGGGCAAGAGACCCAGTACTTC. The rearrangement uses TRBV5-4 and TRBJ2-5; possible D gene TRBD2, 6 bases. CDR3 length: 14 amino acids. The germline V gene has CDR1 SGHNT and CDR2 YYREEE (reference sequence). Trimming took off 0 bases at V and 2 bases at J, with 8 bases between the two ends.